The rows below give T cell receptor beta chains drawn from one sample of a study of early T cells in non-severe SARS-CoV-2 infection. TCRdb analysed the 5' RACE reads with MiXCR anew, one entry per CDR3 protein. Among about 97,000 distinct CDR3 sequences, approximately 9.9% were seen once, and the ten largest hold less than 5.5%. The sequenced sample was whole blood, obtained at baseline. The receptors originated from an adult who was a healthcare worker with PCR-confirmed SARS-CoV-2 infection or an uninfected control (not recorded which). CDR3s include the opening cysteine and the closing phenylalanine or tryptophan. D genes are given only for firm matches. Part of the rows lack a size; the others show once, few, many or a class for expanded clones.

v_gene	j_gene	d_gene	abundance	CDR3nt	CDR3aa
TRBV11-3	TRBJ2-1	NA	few	TGTGCCAGCAGCTTAGAATTTCCCGACAATGAGCAGTTCTTC	CASSLEFPDNEQFF
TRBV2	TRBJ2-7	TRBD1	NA	TGTGCCAGCAGTTGGGACAGAACGGGTTCCGAGCAGTACTTC	CASSWDRTGSEQYF
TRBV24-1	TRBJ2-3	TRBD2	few	TGTGCCACCAGTGATCCAAGCGGGGGCCAATACACAGATACGCAGTATTTT	CATSDPSGGQYTDTQYF
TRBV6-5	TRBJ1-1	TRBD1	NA	TGTGCCAGCAGTTACTCGGACAGGGGGCTGGCTTTCTTT	CASSYSDRGLAFF
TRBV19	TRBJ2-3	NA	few	TGTGCCAGTACTCAGGGCCCCCCAGATACGCAGTATTTT	CASTQGPPDTQYF
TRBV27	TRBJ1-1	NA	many	TGTGCCAGCAGGCCGAGGATTGGGGGCGCGGAAGCTTTCTTT	CASRPRIGGAEAFF
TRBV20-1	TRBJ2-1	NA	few	TGCAGTGCTAGAGATTTTCGGGACCCCACCAATGAGCAGTTCTTC	CSARDFRDPTNEQFF
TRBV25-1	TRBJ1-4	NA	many	TGTGCCAGCAGTGACGAAAGGGTTAATTTTTTT	CASSDERVNFF
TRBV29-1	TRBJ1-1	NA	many	TGCAGCGTTGCAGGACAGATGAACACTGAAGCTTTCTTT	CSVAGQMNTEAFF
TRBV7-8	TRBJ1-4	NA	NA	TGTGCCAGCAGCGTCGGGACGGTCAATGGAAAACTGTTTTTT	CASSVGTVNGKLFF
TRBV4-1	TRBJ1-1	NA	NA	TGCGCCAGCAGCCAAGATCCCCCTACAGGCTCAAACACTGAAGCTTTCTTT	CASSQDPPTGSNTEAFF
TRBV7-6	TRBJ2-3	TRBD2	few	TGTGCCAGCAGCCCTAGACGCCCAAAGGGACTAGCGGGAGACGGCACAGATACGCAGTATTTT	CASSPRRPKGLAGDGTDTQYF
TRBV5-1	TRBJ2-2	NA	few	TGCGCCAGCAGCCCACGACAGGCGAACACCGGGGAGCTGTTTTTT	CASSPRQANTGELFF
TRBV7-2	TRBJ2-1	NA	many	TGTGCCAGCAGCTTAGTTGGGGGGTCCTACAATGAGCAGTTCTTC	CASSLVGGSYNEQFF
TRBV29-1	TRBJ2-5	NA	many	TGCAGCGTTGAAGATCACAGGGACAAGACCCAGTACTTC	CSVEDHRDKTQYF
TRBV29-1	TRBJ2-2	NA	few	TGCAGCGTTGTCGGGACGAACACCGGGGAGCTGTTTTTT	CSVVGTNTGELFF
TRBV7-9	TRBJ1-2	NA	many	TGTGCCAGCAGCCTCGTCGAGCGCAACTATGGCTACACCTTC	CASSLVERNYGYTF
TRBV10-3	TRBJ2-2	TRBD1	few	TGTGCCGGAAGCGACAGGGTGAACACCGGGGAGCTGTTTTTT	CAGSDRVNTGELFF
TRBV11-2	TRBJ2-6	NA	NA	TGTGCCAGCAGCCCCCCTCTTCGGCAGAGCTCGGGCGGGGCCAACGTCCTGACTTTC	CASSPPLRQSSGGANVLTF
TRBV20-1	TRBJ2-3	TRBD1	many	TGCAGTGCTGAGGGACAGGGGACGCAGTATTTT	CSAEGQGTQYF
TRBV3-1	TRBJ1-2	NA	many	TGTGCCAGCAGCCGGGCCGCCTATGGCTACACCTTC	CASSRAAYGYTF
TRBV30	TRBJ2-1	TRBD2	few	TGTGCCTGGAGTGGTTCAAGCGGGAGGGCCGGTGAGCAGTTCTTC	CAWSGSSGRAGEQFF
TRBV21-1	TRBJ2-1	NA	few	TGTGCCAGCCCAGCGGCACAAACTGAAGCGAGCCGTAATGAGCAGTTCTTC	CASPAAQTEASRNEQFF